Listed below are T cell receptor beta chains from one sample, sequenced in a study of tumor-infiltrating lymphocytes in primary liver carcinoma. One entry per CDR3 protein, called by TCRdb with MiXCR from the multiplex PCR reads. In the table there are a few hundred thousand distinct CDR3 sequences, around 50% of which are singletons. Sequenced material: peripheral blood. These receptors were collected from a woman in her twenties or thirties with primary liver carcinoma and hepatitis B virus infection. Both conserved end residues are part of each CDR3. D genes are given only for firm matches. The size field is filled for only some rows; it gives once, few, many or a size class.

d_call j_call v_call clone_size cdr3_nt cdr3_aa
- TRBJ2-2 TRBV7-9 once TGTGCCAGCAGCTCACGGGAGCTGTTTTTT CASSSRELFF
- TRBJ2-1 TRBV6-1 - TGTGCCAGCAGTGGGGGAGCCGGGACCAATGAGCAGTTCTTC CASSGGAGTNEQFF
- TRBJ2-4 TRBV11-2 - TGTGCCAGCAGCTTAGCAATTGGGTGGGGGGAAGACATTCAGTACTTC CASSLAIGWGEDIQYF
TRBD1 TRBJ2-7 TRBV4-3 many TGCGCCAGCAGCCAAGATGGAGGGGGACAGGGGATCTACGAGCAGTACTTC CASSQDGGGQGIYEQYF
TRBD1 TRBJ1-4 TRBV5-6 - TGCGCCAGCAGCAGAGGGGGCAGAACTAATGAAAAACTGTTTTTT CASSRGGRTNEKLFF
TRBD1 TRBJ2-7 TRBV12-3/TRBV12-4 - TGTGCCAGCAGCCGAGGGACAGATTCCTGGGAGCAGTGCTTC CASSRGTDSWEQCF
- TRBJ2-7 TRBV6-2/TRBV6-3 - TGTGTCAGCAGTGCCCTCGCGAGCGGACGCTCCTACGAGCAGTACTTC CVSSALASGRSYEQYF
TRBD1 TRBJ2-7 TRBV11-2 many TGTGCCAGCAGCCGGGACAGCTTTACGGGGCAGTACTTC CASSRDSFTGQYF
- TRBJ2-7 TRBV11-2 - TGTGCCAGCAGCTTAAACCGGGGGCGCGAGGGCGAGCAGTACTTC CASSLNRGREGEQYF
- TRBJ1-5 TRBV11-2 - TGTGCCAACAGCTTAGGGTGGTGTTGGGGTCAGCCCCAGCATTTT CANSLGWCWGQPQHF
- TRBJ2-1 TRBV14 - TGTGCCAGCAGCCAAGAAATGGACAATGAGCAGTTCTTC CASSQEMDNEQFF
- TRBJ2-3 TRBV5-5 - TGTGCCAGCAGCCCGGGGAGCTCAACGAATACGCAGTATTTT CASSPGSSTNTQYF
TRBD2 TRBJ2-1 TRBV30 - TGTGCCTGGAGGTCGTTCGGAAGGACTAGCGGTCGTAATGAGCAGTTCTTC CAWRSFGRTSGRNEQFF
- TRBJ2-5 TRBV6-1 - TGTGCCAGCAGTGGCGGTACGAGGGATACCCAATACTTC CASSGGTRDTQYF
- TRBJ2-7 TRBV29-1 - TGCAGTGTTGCGAATGGATGGGGGATACCCTACGAGCGGTACTTC CSVANGWGIPYERYF
- TRBJ2-7 TRBV4-3 - TGCGCCAGCAGCCAAGGTGGCCGTAACTACGAGCTGTACTTC CASSQGGRNYELYF
- TRBJ1-1 TRBV7-9 few TGTGCCAGCAGCTCCCGCGAGACTGAAGCTTTCTTT CASSSRETEAFF
- TRBJ2-6 TRBV14 few TGTGCCAGCAGCCAAGGGTACAGGGTATCCGGGGCCAACGTCCTGACTTTC CASSQGYRVSGANVLTF
TRBD2 TRBJ2-1 TRBV5-5 once TGTGCCAGCAGCTTAGTGGGGGGGTACAGTGAGCAGTTCTTC CASSLVGGYSEQFF
- TRBJ2-1 TRBV5-4 - TGTGCCAGCAGCTGGCAGGGAGGTACCAATGAGCAGTTCTTC CASSWQGGTNEQFF
- TRBJ2-3 TRBV11-2 once TGTGCCAGCAGCCTATTGGGCGGGATGAGACGCACAGATACGCAGTGTTTT CASSLLGGMRRTDTQCF
- TRBJ1-2 TRBV6-1 few TGTGCCAGCTGTGAAGGGGGACAACTGCCAAACTATGGCTACACCTTC CASCEGGQLPNYGYTF